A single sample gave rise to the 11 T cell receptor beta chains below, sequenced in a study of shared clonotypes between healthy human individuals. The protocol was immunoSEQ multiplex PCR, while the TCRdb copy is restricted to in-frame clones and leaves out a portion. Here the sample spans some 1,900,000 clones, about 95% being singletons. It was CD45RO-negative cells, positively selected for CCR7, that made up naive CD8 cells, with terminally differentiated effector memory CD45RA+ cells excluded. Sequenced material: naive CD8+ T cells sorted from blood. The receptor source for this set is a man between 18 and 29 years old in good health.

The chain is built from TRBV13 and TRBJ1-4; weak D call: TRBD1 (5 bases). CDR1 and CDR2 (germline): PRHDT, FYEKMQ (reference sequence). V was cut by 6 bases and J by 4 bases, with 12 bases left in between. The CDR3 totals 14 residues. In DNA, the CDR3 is TGTGCCAGCAGGATCCAGGGTTATAATGAAAAACTGTTTTTT. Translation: CASRIQGYNEKLFF.

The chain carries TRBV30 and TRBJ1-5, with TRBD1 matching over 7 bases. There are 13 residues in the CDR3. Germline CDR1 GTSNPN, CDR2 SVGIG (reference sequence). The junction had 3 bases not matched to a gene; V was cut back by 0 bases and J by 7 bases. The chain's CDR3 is CAWSVQGLQPQHF. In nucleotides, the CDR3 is TGTGCCTGGAGTGTACAGGGGCTACAGCCCCAGCATTTT.

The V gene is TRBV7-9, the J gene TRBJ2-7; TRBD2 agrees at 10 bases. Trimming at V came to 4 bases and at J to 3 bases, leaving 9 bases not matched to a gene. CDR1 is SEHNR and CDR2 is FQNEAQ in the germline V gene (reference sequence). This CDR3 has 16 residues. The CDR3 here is CASSSPYEREGYEQYF. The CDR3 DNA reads TGTGCCAGCAGCTCCCCATATGAGCGGGAGGGCTACGAGCAGTACTTC. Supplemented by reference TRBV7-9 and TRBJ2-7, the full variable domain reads DTGVSQNPRHKITKRGQNVTFRCDPISEHNRLYWYRQTLGQGPEFLTYFQNEAQLEKSRLLSDRFSAERPKGSFSTLEIQRTEQGDSAMYLCASSSPYEREGYEQYFGPGTRLTVT.

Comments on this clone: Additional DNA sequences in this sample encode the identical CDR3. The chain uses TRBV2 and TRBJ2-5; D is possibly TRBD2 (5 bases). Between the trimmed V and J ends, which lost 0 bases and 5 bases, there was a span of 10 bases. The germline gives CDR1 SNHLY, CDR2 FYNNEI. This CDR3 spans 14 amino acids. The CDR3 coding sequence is TGTGCCAGCAGTGAAGCGCTTCGGGGTGAGACCCAGTACTTC. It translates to CASSEALRGETQYF.

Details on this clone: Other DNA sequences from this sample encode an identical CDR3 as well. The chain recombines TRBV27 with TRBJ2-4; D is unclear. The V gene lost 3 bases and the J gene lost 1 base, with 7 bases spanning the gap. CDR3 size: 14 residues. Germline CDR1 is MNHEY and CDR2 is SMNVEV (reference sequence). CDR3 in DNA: TGTGCCAGCAGTTTCGTAGGCGCCAAAAACATTCAGTACTTC. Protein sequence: CASSFVGAKNIQYF.

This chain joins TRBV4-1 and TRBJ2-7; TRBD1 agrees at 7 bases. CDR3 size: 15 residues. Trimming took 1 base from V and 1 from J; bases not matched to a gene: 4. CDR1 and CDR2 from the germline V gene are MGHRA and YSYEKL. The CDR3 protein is CASSQVHRGSYEQYF. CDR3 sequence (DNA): TGCGCCAGCAGCCAAGTCCACAGGGGTTCCTACGAGCAGTACTTC.

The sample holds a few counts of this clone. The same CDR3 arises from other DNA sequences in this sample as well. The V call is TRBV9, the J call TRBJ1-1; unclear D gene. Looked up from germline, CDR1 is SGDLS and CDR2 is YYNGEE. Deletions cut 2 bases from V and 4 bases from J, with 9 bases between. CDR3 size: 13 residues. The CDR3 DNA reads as TGTGCCAGCAGCGTGGGCGGTAGCACTGAAGCTTTCTTT. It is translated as CASSVGGSTEAFF.

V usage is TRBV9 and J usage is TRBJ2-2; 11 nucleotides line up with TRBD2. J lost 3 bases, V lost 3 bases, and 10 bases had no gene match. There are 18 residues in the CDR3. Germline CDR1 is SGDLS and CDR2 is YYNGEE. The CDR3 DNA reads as TGTGCCAGCAGCGACGGGACTAGCGGACCCCAATACACCGGGGAGCTGTTTTTT. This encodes CASSDGTSGPQYTGELFF.

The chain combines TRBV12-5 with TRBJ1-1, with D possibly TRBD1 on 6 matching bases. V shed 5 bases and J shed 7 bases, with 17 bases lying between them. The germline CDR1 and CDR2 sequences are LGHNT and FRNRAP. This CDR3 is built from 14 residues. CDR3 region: CASGPETGLGEAFF. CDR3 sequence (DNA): TGTGCTAGTGGTCCCGAGACAGGTCTAGGTGAAGCTTTCTTT.

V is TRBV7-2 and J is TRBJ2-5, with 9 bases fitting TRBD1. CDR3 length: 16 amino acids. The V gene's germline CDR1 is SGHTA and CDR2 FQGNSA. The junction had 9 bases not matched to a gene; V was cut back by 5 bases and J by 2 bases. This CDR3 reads CASSHGTGRWQETQYF. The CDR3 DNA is TGTGCCAGCAGCCACGGGACAGGGAGATGGCAAGAGACCCAGTACTTC.

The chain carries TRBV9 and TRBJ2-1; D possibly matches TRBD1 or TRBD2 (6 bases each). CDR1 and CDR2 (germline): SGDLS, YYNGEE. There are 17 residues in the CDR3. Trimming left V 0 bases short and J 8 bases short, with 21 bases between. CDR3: CASSVEGGWTDRDEQFF. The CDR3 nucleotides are TGTGCCAGCAGCGTAGAAGGGGGGTGGACCGACCGGGATGAGCAGTTCTTC.